The 18 T cell receptor beta chains below were found in one sample sequenced in a study of response to subunit inactivated influenza vaccine. One entry per CDR3 protein, called by TCRdb with MiXCR from the RT-PCR reads. Seen here are 500,000 to 600,000 distinct CDR3 sequences, approximately 15% observed once, and the top ten hold 11%. The sequencing used PBMCs from blood, collected about 11 days after vaccination. These receptors all stem from a man aged 50-60 years who received an inactivated influenza vaccine.

This clonotype has ten or more counts. In nucleotides, the CDR3 is TGTGCCAGCAGGCGCGGGACTAGCGGGACGGACAATGAGCAGTTCTTC. Its protein is CASRRGTSGTDNEQFF. The chain recombines TRBV7-9 with TRBJ2-1; TRBD2 matches at 13 bases. The CDR3 is 16 amino acids. Germline V gene lookup returns CDR1 SEHNR and CDR2 FQNEAQ (reference sequence). The trim removed 6 bases at V and 5 bases at J, leaving 7 bases unmatched.

This clonotype came up many times. The chain employs TRBV20-1 and TRBJ1-2, with 8 bases identical to TRBD1. Germline V gives CDR1 DFQATT, CDR2 SNEGSKA (reference sequence). The CDR3 has 13 residues. The ends lost 3 bases at V and 7 bases at J; junction bases unmatched: 7. The CDR3 DNA reads TGCAGTGCTAGGGGCAGGGGGCAAGGTGGCTACACCTTC. Translation: CSARGRGQGGYTF.

This clonotype was recorded at least ten times. The chain employs TRBV20-1 and TRBJ2-3; TRBD2 aligns across 7 bases. CDR1 and CDR2 from the germline V gene are DFQATT and SNEGSKA (reference sequence). V was pared by 3 bases and J by 1 base, with 4 bases of the junction left unmatched. This CDR3 region has 14 residues. CDR3 amino acids: CSASASGRTDTQYF. The CDR3 nucleotides are TGCAGTGCTAGTGCTAGCGGCCGCACAGATACGCAGTATTTT.

CDR3 sequence reads: CSAKRSHTEAFF. The CDR3 DNA follows: TGCAGTGCTAAGAGAAGCCACACTGAAGCTTTCTTT. The V gene is TRBV20-1, the J gene TRBJ1-1; D is undetermined. The germline gives CDR1 DFQATT, CDR2 SNEGSKA (reference sequence). This CDR3 region has 12 residues. Trimming pared 4 bases from V and 3 bases from J, leaving 9 bases between.

V gene TRBV5-5 combines with J gene TRBJ1-1, with D possibly matching TRBD1 (6 bases). CDR1 SGHKS and CDR2 YYEKEE come from the germline V gene (reference sequence). The CDR3 length is 15 residues. The ends were cut back, 7 bases at V and 4 bases at J, with 20 bases in the middle. CDR3 sequence (DNA): TGTGCCAGCCCTTGGGGGCTGGCTTTGGGCACTGAAGCTTTCTTT. It codes for CASPWGLALGTEAFF.

Only a few counts were recorded for this clonotype. This chain connects TRBV7-2 to TRBJ2-7; the D is unclear. The CDR3 is made up of 13 amino acids. CDR1 and CDR2 from the germline V gene are SGHTA and FQGNSA. The germline V and J ends were trimmed by 2 bases and 7 bases, with 12 bases remaining between them. The CDR3, as DNA: TGTGCCAGCAGCTTAAATCCGGGTTCGGAGCAGTACTTC. Residues: CASSLNPGSEQYF.

This clonotype was observed a handful of times. This chain connects TRBV5-1 to TRBJ2-3, with 12 bases lining up with TRBD2. The CDR3 has 17 amino acids. The germline CDR1 and CDR2 sequences are SGHRS and YFSETQ. The trim removed 3 bases at V and 2 bases at J, leaving 7 bases unmatched. CDR3 protein: CASSYLAGGPPTDTQYF. The CDR3 DNA reads TGCGCCAGCAGCTACCTAGCGGGGGGGCCCCCCACAGATACGCAGTATTTT.

V usage is TRBV5-1 and J usage is TRBJ2-1; no reliable D call. CDR1 and CDR2 from the germline V gene are SGHRS and YFSETQ. V was cut by 0 bases and J by 5 bases, with 9 bases left in between. The CDR3 is made up of 14 amino acids. The CDR3 nucleotides read TGCGCCAGCAGCTTGGGTAGGACCGACAATGAGCAGTTCTTC. It encodes CASSLGRTDNEQFF.

In its sample, this clonotype was seen a few times. One end of the junction is discordant with germline, which a read error may explain. CDR3 amino acids: CASSLGTAEKLFF. The CDR3 DNA follows: TGCGCCAGCAGTTTGGGGACAGCTGAAAAACTGTTTTTT. V gene TRBV5-1 combines with J gene TRBJ1-4; 7 bases align to TRBD1. Germline CDR1 and CDR2: SGHRS and YFSETQ. The CDR3 has 13 residues.

This clonotype was recorded a few times. The chain recombines TRBV7-2 with TRBJ1-6, with D tentatively TRBD1 (5 bases). This CDR3 region has 15 residues. Per the germline V gene, CDR1 is SGHTA and CDR2 is FQGNSA. V was cut by 7 bases and J by 7 bases, with 17 bases left in between. CDR3 sequence: CASTVAGTGNSPLHF. The CDR3 region has the DNA TGTGCCAGCACCGTAGCGGGGACGGGGAATTCACCCCTCCACTTT.

This clonotype was recorded a few times. The chain uses TRBV20-1 and TRBJ1-1, with 7 bases that match TRBD1. There are 16 residues in the CDR3. V gave up 3 bases and J gave up 5 bases; unmatched junction bases: 15. Looked up from germline, CDR1 is DFQATT and CDR2 is SNEGSKA (reference sequence). The CDR3 here is CSASSATGPSLTEAFF. The CDR3, as DNA: TGCAGTGCTAGCTCTGCGACAGGGCCCAGTTTGACTGAAGCTTTCTTT.

The J gene is TRBJ2-5, the V gene TRBV7-6; 8 bases agree with TRBD1. In germline, CDR1 is SGHVS, CDR2 FNYEAQ. CDR3 length equals 15 residues. J was trimmed by 4 bases and V by 1 base; bases with no gene match: 5. The CDR3 nucleotides are TGTGCCAGCAGCTTAGAGGCAGGGGGCGTAGAGACCCAGTACTTC. It yields the protein CASSLEAGGVETQYF.

The rearrangement links TRBV29-1 to TRBJ2-7; D gene unclear. CDR3 length: 11 residues. Germline V gives CDR1 SQVTM, CDR2 ANQGSEA. The V end lost 1 base, the J end lost 6 bases, and 7 bases lay between the germline ends. CDR3 protein: CSVEGPLEQYF. The CDR3 DNA reads as TGCAGCGTTGAAGGTCCGCTCGAGCAGTACTTC.

In its sample, this clonotype was seen a few times. This chain connects TRBV12-3 or TRBV12-4 to TRBJ2-5; 12 nucleotides line up with TRBD1. V gave up 5 bases and J gave up 6 bases; unmatched junction bases: 7. The CDR3 is made up of 15 amino acids. DNA of the CDR3: TGTGCCAGCAGTCCTCGGGGACAGGGGGCGAAGACCCAGTACTTC. Translation gives CASSPRGQGAKTQYF.

CDR3 protein: CASRQTANTEAFF. CDR3 DNA: TGTGCCAGCAGACAGACAGCGAACACTGAAGCTTTCTTT. The chain couples TRBV6-1 to TRBJ1-1, with D perhaps matching TRBD1 (5 bases). V was trimmed by 6 bases and J by 1 base, leaving 9 bases between them. The germline CDR1 and CDR2 sequences are MNHNS and SASEGT. CDR3 length: 13 amino acids.

There are a few counts of this clonotype. V gene TRBV20-1 combines with J gene TRBJ2-5, with TRBD1 matching 9 bases. Germline-derived CDR1 and CDR2 are DFQATT and SNEGSKA (reference sequence). The CDR3 has 17 residues. V shed 0 bases and J 4 bases; nucleotides not matched to a gene: 12. The DNA for the CDR3 is TGCAGTGCTAGAGACGAAACAGGGGGCGCCGACCTAGAGACCCAGTACTTC. Its protein product is CSARDETGGADLETQYF.

The DNA for the CDR3 is TGTGCCAGCAGTCCCTACTTTCCGACTAGCGTGAACACCGGGGAGCTGTTTTTT. Translating it yields CASSPYFPTSVNTGELFF. The chain has TRBV28 and TRBJ2-2; TRBD2 matches 8 bases. J gave up 1 base and V 5 bases, and 12 bases lay outside the gene matches. The V gene's germline CDR1 is MDHEN and CDR2 SYDVKM. The CDR3 sequence is 18 residues long.

The genes are TRBV5-1 and TRBJ2-3; no firm D call. CDR1 and CDR2 from the germline V gene are SGHRS and YFSETQ. CDR3 length: 14 residues. Trimming removed 0 bases from V and 4 bases from J, with 9 bases in between. The CDR3 sequence: CASSLEQSPDTQYF. The CDR3, as DNA: TGCGCCAGCAGCTTGGAGCAGTCACCAGATACGCAGTATTTT.